This is a list of T cell receptor beta chains from one sample in a study of T cell responses to AZD1222 COVID-19 vaccine. This table comes from immunoSEQ multiplex PCR, and its TCRdb copy is limited to in-frame clones, with some not included. The data show some 120,000 clones, with roughly nine tenths seen just once and 1.6% held by the top ten. Material: peripheral blood, obtained 28 days after the second AZD1222 dose. The source is an adult who received the AZD1222 COVID-19 vaccine. Each CDR3 is given with its conserved first and last residue. A D gene is named only where the DNA matches it firmly. Where a row states a size, it is once, few, many or the class of an expanded clone; other rows omit it.

NA,TRBV15,TRBD2,TRBJ2-1,TGTGCCACCAGCATCGGACTAGACCCATCCTACAATGAGCAGTTCTTC,CATSIGLDPSYNEQFF
NA,TRBV28,NA,TRBJ2-2,TGTGCCAGCAGTTCAGGGAACACCGGGGAGCTGTTTTTT,CASSSGNTGELFF
NA,TRBV7-2,NA,TRBJ1-5,TGTGCCAGCAGCTTAGACAGGGTGTACCAGCCCCAGCATTTT,CASSLDRVYQPQHF
NA,TRBV9,NA,TRBJ2-5,TGTGCCAGCAGCATCTCGTCCGGGACCGGAGAGACCCAGTACTTC,CASSISSGTGETQYF
NA,TRBV19,NA,TRBJ2-1,TGTGCCAGTATTGGCGATCATAGCGCAAATGAGCAGTTCTTC,CASIGDHSANEQFF
NA,TRBV12-3/TRBV12-4,NA,TRBJ2-1,TGTGCCAGCGCCAAAGGAGGATACAATGAGCAGTTCTTC,CASAKGGYNEQFF
NA,TRBV7-3,TRBD1,TRBJ2-7,TGTGCCAGCAGCGAGATGAACAGGGGCTCGGGCGAGCAGTACTTC,CASSEMNRGSGEQYF
NA,TRBV11-2,NA,TRBJ2-1,TGTGCCAGCAGCAGCAAGGGCGCGCGTTCCTACAATGAGCAGTTCTTC,CASSSKGARSYNEQFF
NA,TRBV20-1,NA,TRBJ2-1,TGCAGTGCTAGTGAGCGGGTGTACAATGAGCAGTTCTTC,CSASERVYNEQFF
once,TRBV18,TRBD2,TRBJ2-1,TGTGCCAGCTCACCACTAGAAGGACTAGCGGGAGTAGGCAATGAGCAGTTCTTC,CASSPLEGLAGVGNEQFF
NA,TRBV11-3,NA,TRBJ2-7,TGTGCCAGCAGCTTATCCAGCTCCTACGAGCAGTACTTC,CASSLSSSYEQYF
NA,TRBV20-1,NA,TRBJ1-2,TGCAGTGCTAGTGGTGTTGTGGACAGCCTTAACTATGGCTACACCTTC,CSASGVVDSLNYGYTF
NA,TRBV9,NA,TRBJ2-1,TGTGCCAGCAGCGTAGCTCCTGGGGACCACAATGAGCAGTTCTTC,CASSVAPGDHNEQFF
NA,TRBV12-5,NA,TRBJ1-1,TGTGCTAGTGGTTTGGTAGCCGTTGTAGCCGAGACGCTGAACACTGAAGCTTTCTTT,CASGLVAVVAETLNTEAFF
NA,TRBV28,NA,TRBJ2-2,TGTGCCAGCAGCCACAGGGTAACCGGGGAGCTGTTTTTT,CASSHRVTGELFF
NA,TRBV7-9,TRBD1,TRBJ1-2,TGTGCCAGCAGCCTCATCCCCGGACAGGGTAACTATGGCTACACCTTC,CASSLIPGQGNYGYTF
NA,TRBV27,NA,TRBJ1-2,TGTGCCAGCAGTTCCGACACCTACTATGGCTACACCTTC,CASSSDTYYGYTF
once,TRBV30,NA,TRBJ2-6,TGTGCCTGGAGAGCGGTTGGGGCCAACGTCCTGACTTTC,CAWRAVGANVLTF
NA,TRBV6-5,NA,TRBJ2-3,TGTGCCAGCATGGCTAGTTACACCACAGATACGCAGTATTTT,CASMASYTTDTQYF
NA,TRBV6-6,NA,TRBJ1-1,TGTGCCAGCAGTTACCGGGGGAGAAATGAAGCTTTCTTT,CASSYRGRNEAFF
NA,TRBV28,NA,TRBJ1-5,TGTGCCAGCAGCCCCCCCGCGAGTTATAGCAATCAGCCCCAGCATTTT,CASSPPASYSNQPQHF
NA,TRBV19,NA,TRBJ1-2,TGTGCCAGTACCCCCGAGACCTCTAACTATGGCTACACCTTC,CASTPETSNYGYTF
NA,TRBV18,TRBD1,TRBJ1-2,TGTGCCAGCTCACTTGATCGGACAGGGGGCTATGGCTACACCTTC,CASSLDRTGGYGYTF
NA,TRBV5-1,NA,TRBJ2-6,TGCGCCAGCAGCTTGGAAGGTGGCAATGGGGCCAACGTCCTGACTTTC,CASSLEGGNGANVLTF
NA,TRBV30,NA,TRBJ2-7,TGTGCCTGGAGCGGGACCGTAAAGGAGGAGCAGTACTTC,CAWSGTVKEEQYF
few,TRBV6-5,NA,TRBJ2-1,TGTGCCAGCAGTTCGCTAAATGAGCAGTTCTTC,CASSSLNEQFF
NA,TRBV3-1/TRBV3-2,NA,TRBJ1-2,TGTGCCAGCAGCCAAGGGACATTCGGCTATGGCTACACCTTC,CASSQGTFGYGYTF
NA,TRBV5-8,NA,TRBJ1-3,TGTGCCAGCAGCTTTACCGCCGGCCCAGGAAACACCATATATTTT,CASSFTAGPGNTIYF
NA,TRBV28,NA,TRBJ2-2,TGTGCCAGCAGTTTCGGGTGGCGGAACACCGGGGAGCTGTTTTTT,CASSFGWRNTGELFF
NA,TRBV27,TRBD2,TRBJ2-1,TGTGCCAGCAGTTTATGGGGCGGGAGTTCATACAATGAGCAGTTCTTC,CASSLWGGSSYNEQFF
once,TRBV21-1,NA,TRBJ1-1,TGTGCCAGCAGCGCCCGACAGGGTCAATATGGGAACACTGAAGCTTTCTTT,CASSARQGQYGNTEAFF
NA,TRBV7-3,NA,TRBJ2-1,TGTGCCAGCAGCTTAAGAGAACTAAACAATGAGCAGTTCTTC,CASSLRELNNEQFF
NA,TRBV28,TRBD1,TRBJ1-5,TGTGCCAGCAACAGGGGGAGTCAGCCCCAGCATTTT,CASNRGSQPQHF